Below, one TCR beta chain is given with its context. The data were taken from a study of blood T cell repertoires in COVID-19. Overall study: Italy, Spain and the United States were the sources of the convalescent and acute COVID-19 samples.

The CDR3 is 17 amino acids. The V gene end was trimmed by 9 bases and the J gene end by 0 bases; junction bases not matched to a gene: 14. Germline V CDR1 and CDR2: SGHRS, YFSETQ. Per the study methods: Estimation of nucleated cell counts relied on the amplification of reference gene primers. Clones were sequenced by immunoSEQ multiplex PCR, and TCRdb holds only the in-frame ones, with some missing. That table furnishes V, J and clone size, whereas the DNA furnished D and trimming. The sample includes approximately 280,000 clones, about nine tenths of them seen just once. The sample comprised peripheral blood. The chain recombines TRBV5-1 with TRBJ2-3; 9 bases line up with TRBD1. The TCR originated in a woman aged 25 to 39 with COVID-19, enrolled during active disease. The CDR3: CATRTGVGTVSTDTQYF. DNA of the CDR3: TGCGCCACTCGGACAGGGGTGGGTACCGTTAGCACAGATACGCAGTATTTT.